The source of this T cell receptor (beta chain) is a study of T-cell memory formation after mild COVID-19. Notes on the study in general: The pre-infection memory compartment contained some responding clones, suggesting cross-reactive memory joined. Clones contracting over day 15 to 85 were CD4/CD8 balanced, with later expanders leaning CD4+.

TCRdb re-called the 5' RACE reads through MiXCR, storing one row per CDR3 protein. The sample has approximately 180,000 distinct CDR3 sequences; around 16% are singletons. Trimming removed 5 bases from V and 7 bases from J; junction bases left unmatched: 9. CDR3 length: 15 residues. About this clonotype: The antigen remains unidentified.

The sequenced sample was PBMCs or a T cell subset sorted from them (not recorded which). This TCR derives from an adult woman who had mild COVID-19 (a few samples of this study predate the infection). Cell type and time point are not known. The V gene is TRBV12-3 or TRBV12-4, the J gene TRBJ2-7; TRBD1 agrees at 12 bases. CDR3 region: CASSRPGQGAEEQYF. CDR3 nucleotide sequence: TGTGCCAGCAGTCGCCCGGGACAGGGGGCGGAGGAGCAGTACTTC.